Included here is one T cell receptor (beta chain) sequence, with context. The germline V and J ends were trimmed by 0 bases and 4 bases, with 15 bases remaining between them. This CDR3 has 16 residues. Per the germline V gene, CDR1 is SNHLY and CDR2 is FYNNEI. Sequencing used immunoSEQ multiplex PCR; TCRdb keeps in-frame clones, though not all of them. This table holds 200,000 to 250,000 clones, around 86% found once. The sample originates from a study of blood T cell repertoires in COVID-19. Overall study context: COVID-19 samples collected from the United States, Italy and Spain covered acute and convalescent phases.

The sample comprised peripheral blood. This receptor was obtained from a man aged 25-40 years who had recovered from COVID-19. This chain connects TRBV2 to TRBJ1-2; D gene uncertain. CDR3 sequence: CASSEARQNAGYGYTF. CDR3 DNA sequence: TGTGCCAGCAGTGAAGCGCGGCAAAACGCGGGCTATGGCTACACCTTC.